This T cell receptor beta chain was identified during a study of blood T cell repertoires in COVID-19. Study-level information: COVID-19 samples from acute and convalescent phases originated in the United States, Italy and Spain. PBMCs, B-cell-depleted T cells, or T cells were the source of the cDNA or gDNA that made up the material.

Per the authors' pipeline: Estimation of nucleated cell counts relied on the amplification of reference gene primers. Data came from immunoSEQ multiplex PCR; TCRdb stores just in-frame clones and leaves some out. The V and J calls and clone size were taken over from that table, and D and trimming were inferred from the DNA. The sample lists over 85,000 clones, around 82% occurring once. V lost 4 bases to trimming and J lost 3 bases, with 9 bases between them. Looked up from germline, CDR1 is SQVTM and CDR2 is ANQGSEA. This CDR3 has 12 amino acids. This clone was seen a single time. The clonotype comes from a human donor in a cohort sampled during active COVID-19. The V gene is TRBV29-1, the J gene TRBJ1-1, with D perhaps matching TRBD1 (6 bases). Sequencing was carried out using peripheral blood. CDR3 protein: CSVVRGHTEAFF. CDR3 in DNA: TGCAGCGTTGTCAGGGGCCACACTGAAGCTTTCTTT.